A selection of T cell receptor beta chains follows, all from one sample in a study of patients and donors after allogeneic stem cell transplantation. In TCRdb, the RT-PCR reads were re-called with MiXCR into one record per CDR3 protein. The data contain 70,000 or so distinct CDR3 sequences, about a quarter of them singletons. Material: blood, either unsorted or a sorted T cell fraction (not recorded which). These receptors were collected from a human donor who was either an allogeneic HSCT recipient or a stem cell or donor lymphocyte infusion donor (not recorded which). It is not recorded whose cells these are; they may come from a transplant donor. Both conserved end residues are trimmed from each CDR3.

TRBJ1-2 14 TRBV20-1 SASRFRDSQDYGYT
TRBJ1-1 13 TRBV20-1 SARRQEYTDTEAF
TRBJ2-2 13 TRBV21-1 ASRGLAVNTGELF
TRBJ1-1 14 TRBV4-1 ASSQFSASLYTEAF
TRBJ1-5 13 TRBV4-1 ASSQRQGFGQPQH
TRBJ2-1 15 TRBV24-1 ATSDPSLAGGTGEQF
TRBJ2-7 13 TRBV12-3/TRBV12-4 ASSGGGEALYEQY
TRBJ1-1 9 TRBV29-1 SVGSGPEAF
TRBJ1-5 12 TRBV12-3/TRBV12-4 ASSLGHSNQPQH
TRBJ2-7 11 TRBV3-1 ASSDSGAYEQY
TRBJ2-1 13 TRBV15 ATSRDLKGDNEQF
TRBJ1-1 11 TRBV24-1 ATSDFRSPEAF
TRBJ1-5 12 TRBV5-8 ASSLGLSNQPQH
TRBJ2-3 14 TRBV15 ATSRLGTGDADTQY
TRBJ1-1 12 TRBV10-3 AISRTGGDTEAF
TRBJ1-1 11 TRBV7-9 ASSLGGGKDSF